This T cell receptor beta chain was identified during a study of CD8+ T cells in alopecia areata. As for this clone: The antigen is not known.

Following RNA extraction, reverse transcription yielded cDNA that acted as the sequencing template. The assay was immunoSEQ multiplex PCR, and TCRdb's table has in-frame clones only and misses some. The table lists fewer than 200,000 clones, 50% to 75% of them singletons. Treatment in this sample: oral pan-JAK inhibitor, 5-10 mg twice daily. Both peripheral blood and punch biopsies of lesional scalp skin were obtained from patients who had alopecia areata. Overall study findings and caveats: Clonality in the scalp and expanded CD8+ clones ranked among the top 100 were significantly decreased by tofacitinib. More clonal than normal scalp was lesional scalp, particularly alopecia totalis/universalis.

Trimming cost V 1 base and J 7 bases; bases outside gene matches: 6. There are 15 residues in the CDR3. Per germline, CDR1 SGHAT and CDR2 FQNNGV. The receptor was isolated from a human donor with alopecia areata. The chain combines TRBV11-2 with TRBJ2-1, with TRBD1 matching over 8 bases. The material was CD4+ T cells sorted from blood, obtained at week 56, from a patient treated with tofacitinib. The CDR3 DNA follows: TGTGCCAGCAGCTTAGTACCGGACAGGGTTAATGAGCAGTTCTTC. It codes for CASSLVPDRVNEQFF.